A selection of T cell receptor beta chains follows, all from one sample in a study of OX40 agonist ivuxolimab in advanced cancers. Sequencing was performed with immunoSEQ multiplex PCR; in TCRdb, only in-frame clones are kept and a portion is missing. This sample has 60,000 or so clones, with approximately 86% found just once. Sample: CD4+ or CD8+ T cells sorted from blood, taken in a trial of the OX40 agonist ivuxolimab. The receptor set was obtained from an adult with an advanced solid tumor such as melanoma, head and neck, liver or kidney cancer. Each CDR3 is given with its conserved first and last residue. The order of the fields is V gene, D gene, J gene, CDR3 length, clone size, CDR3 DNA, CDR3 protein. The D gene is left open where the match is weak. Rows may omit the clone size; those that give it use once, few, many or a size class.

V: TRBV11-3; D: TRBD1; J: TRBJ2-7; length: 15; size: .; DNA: TGTGCCAGCAGCAATTCGGGACAGGGGTCCTACGAGCAGTACTTC; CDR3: CASSNSGQGSYEQYF
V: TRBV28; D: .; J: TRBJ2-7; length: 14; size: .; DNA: TGTGCCAGCAGTAGGACAGCCGGAAGCCACGAGCAGTACTTC; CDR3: CASSRTAGSHEQYF
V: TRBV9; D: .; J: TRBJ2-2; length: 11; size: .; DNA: TGTGCCAGCAGCGTATCCGGGGAGCTGTTTTTT; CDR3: CASSVSGELFF
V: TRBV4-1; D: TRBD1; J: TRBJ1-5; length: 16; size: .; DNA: TGCGCCAGCAGCCAAGAATGGACAGGGGGCACTCAGCCCCAGCATTTT; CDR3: CASSQEWTGGTQPQHF
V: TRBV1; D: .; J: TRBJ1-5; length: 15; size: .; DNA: TGCACCAGCAGCCAAGTCAGTCGGGGCAATCAGCCCCAGCATTTT; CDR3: CTSSQVSRGNQPQHF
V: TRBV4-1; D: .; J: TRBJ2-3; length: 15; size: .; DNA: TGCGCCAGCAGCCAAGGTATTTACAGAACAGATACGCAGTATTTT; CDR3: CASSQGIYRTDTQYF
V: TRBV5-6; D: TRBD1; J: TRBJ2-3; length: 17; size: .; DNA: TGTGCCAGCAGCCTGCCGGGACAGGGGCCTTTCACAGATACGCAGTATTTT; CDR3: CASSLPGQGPFTDTQYF
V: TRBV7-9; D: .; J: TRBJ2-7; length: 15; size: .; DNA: TGTGCCAGCAGACACCGGGACGGGTCGCCCTACGAGCAGTACTTC; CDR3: CASRHRDGSPYEQYF
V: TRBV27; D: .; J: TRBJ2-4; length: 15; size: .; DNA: TGTGCCAGCAGTATATCAGGCAGGGGGGGAAACATTCAGTACTTC; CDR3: CASSISGRGGNIQYF
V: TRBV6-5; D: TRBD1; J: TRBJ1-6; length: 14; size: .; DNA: TGTGCCAACCGAGGGGACAGGGTCGATTCACCCCTCCACTTT; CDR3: CANRGDRVDSPLHF
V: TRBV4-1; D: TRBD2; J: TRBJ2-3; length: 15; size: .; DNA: TGCGCCAGCAGCCGATCTAGCGGGGGGGGGTTACGCAAGTATTTT; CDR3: CASSRSSGGGLRKYF
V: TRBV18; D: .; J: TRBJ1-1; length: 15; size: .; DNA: TGTGCCAGCTCACCAAGGAGCCAGGGGATAACTGAAGCTTTCTTT; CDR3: CASSPRSQGITEAFF
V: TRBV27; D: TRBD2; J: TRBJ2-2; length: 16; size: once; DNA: TGTGCCAGCAGTATCGGTAGCGGGTCGAACACCGGGGAGCTGTTTTTT; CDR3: CASSIGSGSNTGELFF
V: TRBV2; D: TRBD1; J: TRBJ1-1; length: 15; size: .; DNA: TGTGCCAGCAGCGCTAGGACAGGGTGGGCCACTGAAGCTTTCTTT; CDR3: CASSARTGWATEAFF
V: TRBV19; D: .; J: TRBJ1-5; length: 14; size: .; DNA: TGTGCCAGTAGTATTCCGGGTGGGCATCAGCCCCAGCATTTT; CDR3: CASSIPGGHQPQHF
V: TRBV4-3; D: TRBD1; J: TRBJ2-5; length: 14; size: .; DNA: TGCGCCAGCAGCCCCCGGGACAGGGATGAGACCCAGTACTTC; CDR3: CASSPRDRDETQYF
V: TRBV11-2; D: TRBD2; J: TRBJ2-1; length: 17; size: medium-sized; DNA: TGTGCCAGCAGCCCAGTGAGCGGGGGGGGTCTGTACAATGAGCAGTTCTTC; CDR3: CASSPVSGGGLYNEQFF
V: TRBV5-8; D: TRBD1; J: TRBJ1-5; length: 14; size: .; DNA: TGTGCCAGCAGCCTCGGGACAGTTAATCAGCCCCAGCATTTT; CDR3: CASSLGTVNQPQHF
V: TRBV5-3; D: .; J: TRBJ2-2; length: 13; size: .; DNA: TGTGCCAGAAGCTTGGGTCAGACCGGGGAGCTGTTTTTT; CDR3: CARSLGQTGELFF
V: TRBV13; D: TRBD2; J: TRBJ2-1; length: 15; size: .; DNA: TGTGCCAGCAGCTCCATAGTGGGGGGGGAGAATGAGCAGTTCTTC; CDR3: CASSSIVGGENEQFF
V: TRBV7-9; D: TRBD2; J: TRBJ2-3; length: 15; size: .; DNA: TGTGCCAGCAGACCTGGACTAGTGGGACTCGATACGCAGTATTTT; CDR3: CASRPGLVGLDTQYF
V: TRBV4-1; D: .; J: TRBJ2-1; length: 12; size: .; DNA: TGCGCCAGCAGCCTAAAAGGGGGACTTGAGTTCTTC; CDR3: CASSLKGGLEFF
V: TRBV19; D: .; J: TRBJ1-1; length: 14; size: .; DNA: TGTGCCAGTAGTATTGGAACAGGAGGGACTGAAGCTTTCTTT; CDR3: CASSIGTGGTEAFF
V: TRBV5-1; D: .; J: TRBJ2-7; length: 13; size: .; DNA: TGCGCCAGCAGCTTGGGTTGGGTGAGTGAGCAGTACTTC; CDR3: CASSLGWVSEQYF
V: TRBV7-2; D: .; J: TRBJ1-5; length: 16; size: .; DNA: TGTGCCAGCAGCTTAGATGGTGGGGCCTCGAATCAGCCCCAGCATTTT; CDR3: CASSLDGGASNQPQHF
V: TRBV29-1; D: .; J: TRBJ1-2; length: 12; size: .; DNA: TGCAGCGTTGAAGACGGGGTTTACGGCTACACCTTC; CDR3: CSVEDGVYGYTF
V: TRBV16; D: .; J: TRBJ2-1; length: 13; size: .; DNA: TGTGCCAGCAGCCAATTTCAGGGGAATGAGCAGTTCTTC; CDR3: CASSQFQGNEQFF
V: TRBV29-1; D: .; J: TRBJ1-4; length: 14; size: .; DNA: TGCAGCGCAGTAACGGGGGTCCTTAATGAAAAACTGTTTTTT; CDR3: CSAVTGVLNEKLFF
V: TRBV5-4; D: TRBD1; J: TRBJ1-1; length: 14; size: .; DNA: TGTGCCAGCAGCGCCCCGGACAGGGGGACTGAAGCTTTCTTT; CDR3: CASSAPDRGTEAFF
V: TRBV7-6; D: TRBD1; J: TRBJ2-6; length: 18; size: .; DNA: TGTGCCAGCAGCTTAGGGGACAGGGCCTTCTCTGGGGCCAACGTCCTGACTTTC; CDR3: CASSLGDRAFSGANVLTF
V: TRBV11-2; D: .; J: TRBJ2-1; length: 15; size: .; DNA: TGTGCCAGCAGCTTCCTAACGGGGGTCTACAATGAGCAGTTCTTC; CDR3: CASSFLTGVYNEQFF
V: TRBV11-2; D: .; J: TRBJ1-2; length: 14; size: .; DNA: TGTGCCAGCAGCTACGGGACGGGGAGCTATGGCTACACCTTC; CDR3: CASSYGTGSYGYTF
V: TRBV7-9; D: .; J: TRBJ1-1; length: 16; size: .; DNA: TGTGCCAGCAGCTTACGTACATCGGAAATGAACACTGAAGCTTTCTTT; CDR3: CASSLRTSEMNTEAFF
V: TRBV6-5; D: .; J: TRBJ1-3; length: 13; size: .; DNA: TGTGCCAGCAGCCCTGTCTCTGGAAACACCATATATTTT; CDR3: CASSPVSGNTIYF
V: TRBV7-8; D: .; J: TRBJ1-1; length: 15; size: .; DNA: TGTGCCAGCAGCCCCCGTACTCTCCTGGGGACTGAAGCTTTCTTT; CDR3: CASSPRTLLGTEAFF
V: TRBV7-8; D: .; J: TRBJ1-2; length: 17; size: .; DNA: TGTGCCAGCAGCCCGACGGGGCAGTTAGCCCCAGGCCATGGCTACACCTTC; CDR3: CASSPTGQLAPGHGYTF
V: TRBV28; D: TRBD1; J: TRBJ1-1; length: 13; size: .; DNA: TGTGCCAGCAGTGACAGGGGGAACACTGAAGCTTTCTTT; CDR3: CASSDRGNTEAFF
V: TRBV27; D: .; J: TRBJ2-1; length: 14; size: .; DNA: TGTGCCAGCAGTTTAGAGGAAAACGGAAGGGAGCAGTTCTTC; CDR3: CASSLEENGREQFF
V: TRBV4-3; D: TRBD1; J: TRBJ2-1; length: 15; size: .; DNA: TGCGCCAGCAGCCTAGGGACAGACACTACCTATGAGCAGTTCTTC; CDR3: CASSLGTDTTYEQFF
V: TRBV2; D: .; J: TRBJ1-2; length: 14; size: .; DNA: TGTGCCAGCAGTGAAGGGGCGAATGACTATGGCTACACCTTC; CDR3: CASSEGANDYGYTF
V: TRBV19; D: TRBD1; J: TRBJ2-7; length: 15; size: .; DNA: TGTGCCAGTACTCCGGACAGGGACAGTTCCTACGAGCAGTACTTC; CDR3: CASTPDRDSSYEQYF
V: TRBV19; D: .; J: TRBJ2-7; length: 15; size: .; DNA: TGTGCCAGTAGTAGCCAGGTTACGGCCGATTACGAGCAGTACTTC; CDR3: CASSSQVTADYEQYF
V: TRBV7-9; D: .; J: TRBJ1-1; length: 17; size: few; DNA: TGTGCCAGCAGCTCCCGCCCTGGGGCAGGGATGAACACTGAAGCTTTCTTT; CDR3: CASSSRPGAGMNTEAFF
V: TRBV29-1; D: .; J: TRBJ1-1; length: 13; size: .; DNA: TGCAGCGTTGAGGGACACCCGAACACTGAAGCTTTCTTT; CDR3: CSVEGHPNTEAFF
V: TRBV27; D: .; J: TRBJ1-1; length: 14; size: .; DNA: TGTGCCAGCAGTACAACAGGGAGAGACACTGAAGCTTTCTTT; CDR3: CASSTTGRDTEAFF
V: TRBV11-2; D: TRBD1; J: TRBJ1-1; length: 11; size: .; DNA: TGTGCCAGCAGCTTAGTGGTGGACAGGGAATTT; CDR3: CASSLVVDREF
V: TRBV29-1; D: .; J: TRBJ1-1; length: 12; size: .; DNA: TGCAGCGTTGTAGGTCCCGGTGCTGAAGCTTTCTTT; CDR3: CSVVGPGAEAFF
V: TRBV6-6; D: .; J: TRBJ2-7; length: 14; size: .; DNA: TGTGCCAGCAGACCACTCGGCAGGGTCCACGAGCAGTACTTC; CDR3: CASRPLGRVHEQYF
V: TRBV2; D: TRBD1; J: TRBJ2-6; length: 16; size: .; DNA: TGTGCCAGCAGAAGGACAGGGGGCACTGGGGCCAACGTCCTGACTTTC; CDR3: CASRRTGGTGANVLTF
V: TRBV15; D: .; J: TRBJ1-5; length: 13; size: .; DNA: TGTGCCACCAGCGGTAGGGGCAATCAGCCCCAGCATTTT; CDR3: CATSGRGNQPQHF
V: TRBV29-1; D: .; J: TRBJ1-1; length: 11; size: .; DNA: TGCACCGTCCCAAGGGGCACTGAAGCTTTCTTT; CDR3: CTVPRGTEAFF
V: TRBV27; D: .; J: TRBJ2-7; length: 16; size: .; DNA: TGTGCCAGCAGTTGGGACGCCTCAGGGAGCCGCTACGAGCAGTACTTC; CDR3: CASSWDASGSRYEQYF
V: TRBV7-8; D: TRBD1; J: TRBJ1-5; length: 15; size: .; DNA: TGTGCCAGCAGCTACGGGACAGGTAGCAATCAGCCCCAGCATTTT; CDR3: CASSYGTGSNQPQHF
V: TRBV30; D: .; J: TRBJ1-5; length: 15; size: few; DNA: TGTGCCTGGAGTGTACAAGGCAGGAGGAATCAGCCCCAGCATTTT; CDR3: CAWSVQGRRNQPQHF
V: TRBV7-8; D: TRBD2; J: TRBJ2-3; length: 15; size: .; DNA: TGTGCCAGCAGCTTATTGCGGGGGGGGGTGGATACGCAGTATTTT; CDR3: CASSLLRGGVDTQYF